These 12 T cell receptor beta chains were sequenced from one sample in a study of blood T cells in healthy people across ages. Primers used in a second PCR of roughly 6 to 12 cycles were a sample-barcoded 5' primer and a J-beta primer mix. TCRdb reprocessed the 5' RACE reads via MiXCR and lists one record per CDR3 protein. The repertoire has 1,500,000 or so distinct CDR3 sequences, about 45% of them found once; the top ten carry just over 4%. Sequencing was performed on blood. These receptors were obtained from a woman between 18 and 30 years old in good health.

This clonotype was detected a few times. The CDR3 region is CASSLSHQSPSEQYF. In nucleotides, the CDR3 is TGTGCCAGCAGTTTAAGCCATCAATCCCCCTCCGAGCAGTACTTC. This sequence joins TRBV12-3 or TRBV12-4 and TRBJ2-7, with D unresolved. The CDR3 runs to 15 residues. Trimming stripped 2 bases from V and 6 bases from J, with 17 bases between.

The chain carries TRBV20-1 and TRBJ2-7; no clear D. This CDR3 has 11 residues. CDR1 DFQATT and CDR2 SNEGSKA come from the germline V gene (reference sequence). The V end was cut by 0 bases, the J end by 12 bases, with 12 bases between. CDR3 DNA: TGCAGTGCTAGAGATCAGACGTTCCGGTACTTC. It specifies CSARDQTFRYF.

This clonotype has more than one count but fewer than ten. The V gene is TRBV6-5, the J gene TRBJ2-7; no reliable D call. Per germline, CDR1 MNHEY and CDR2 SVGAGI. The CDR3 spans 18 residues. The germline V and J ends were trimmed by 0 bases and 0 bases, with 18 bases remaining between them. CDR3 sequence (DNA): TGTGCCAGCAGTTACTCGGGTCCAGACTCGTTGAGCTCCTACGAGCAGTACTTC. Encoded protein: CASSYSGPDSLSSYEQYF.

This clonotype came up a few times. This sequence joins TRBV2 and TRBJ1-5, with a tentative D call TRBD1 (6 bases). Trimming shortened V by 6 bases and J by 1 base, and 16 bases separated the two germline ends. Per germline, CDR1 SNHLY and CDR2 FYNNEI. The CDR3 is 16 amino acids. CDR3 amino acids: CASSVQGLGSNQPQHF. The CDR3 DNA is TGTGCCAGCAGCGTACAGGGTCTTGGGAGCAATCAGCCCCAGCATTTT. Together with reference TRBV2 and TRBJ1-5, the CDR3 gives the full variable domain: EPEVTQTPSHQVTQMGQEVILRCVPISNHLYFYWYRQILGQKVEFLVSFYNNEISEKSEIFDDQFSVERPDGSNFTLKIRSTKLEDSAMYFCASSVQGLGSNQPQHFGDGTRLSIL.

This clonotype was observed a handful of times. The CDR3 spells CASSLDPAGVLSGQFF. The CDR3 nucleotides read TGCGCCAGCAGCTTGGATCCAGCGGGAGTTTTGAGTGGGCAGTTCTTC. This chain joins TRBV5-1 and TRBJ2-1; 8 nucleotides align to TRBD2. Germline trimming cut 0 bases from V and 12 bases from J; bases unmatched to any gene: 14. The CDR3 extends over 16 amino acids. From germline, CDR1 is SGHRS and CDR2 YFSETQ.

The chain recombines TRBV7-2 with TRBJ2-1; D is ambiguous. V lost 4 bases to trimming and J lost 4 bases, with 11 bases between them. The CDR3 is made up of 14 amino acids. Germline CDR1 reads SGHTA; CDR2 reads FQGNSA. In nucleotides, the CDR3 is TGTGCCAGCAGCTCTAGGGTCACTTACAATGAGCAGTTCTTC. Translation gives CASSSRVTYNEQFF.

This sequence joins TRBV12-5 and TRBJ2-1, with D possibly being TRBD1 (6 bases). Trimming shortened V by 6 bases and J by 2 bases, and 23 bases separated the two germline ends. CDR3 length: 18 residues. Germline V gene data show CDR1 as LGHNT and CDR2 as FRNRAP. CDR3 sequence: CASGLIQGIQNPYNEQFF. CDR3 nucleotide sequence: TGTGCTAGTGGCCTCATCCAGGGGATTCAAAACCCCTACAATGAGCAGTTCTTC.

The chain uses TRBV28 and TRBJ1-2; weak D call: TRBD1 (5 bases). CDR3 length equals 14 residues. The germline V gene encodes CDR1 MDHEN and CDR2 SYDVKM. Trimming left V 5 bases short and J 5 bases short, with 15 bases between. In DNA form, the CDR3 reads TGTGCCAGCAGTCCGACCGGGGGGTTGTATGGCTACACCTTC. Protein sequence: CASSPTGGLYGYTF.

Remarks on this clonotype: A much larger clone is a single base away; this may be a read error. This sequence joins TRBV29-1 and TRBJ2-7; 13 positions match TRBD2. CDR1 is SQVTM, CDR2 ANQGSEA, per germline. The CDR3 loop spans 15 amino acids. The V segment lost 3 bases and the J segment 7 bases; nucleotides outside the gene matches: 9. The CDR3 loop reads CSVDGGLAGAVEQYF. DNA of the CDR3: TGCAGCGTTGATGGCGGACTAGCGGGAGCGGTTGAGCAGTACTTC.

This clonotype appeared a few times. V is TRBV6-6 and J is TRBJ2-1, with a tentative D call TRBD1 (6 bases). V lost 4 bases to trimming and J lost 7 bases, with 14 bases between them. The CDR3 covers 14 residues. In germline, CDR1 is MNHNY, CDR2 SVGAGI (reference sequence). CDR3 DNA sequence: TGTGCCAGCAGTTCCCCTATAACAGGGAATGAGCAGTTCTTC. It specifies CASSSPITGNEQFF.

The chain joins TRBV2 to TRBJ2-5; 8 bases are shared with TRBD2. Germline trimming cut 9 bases from V and 3 bases from J; bases unmatched to any gene: 12. Germline CDR1 and CDR2: SNHLY and FYNNEI. The CDR3 consists of 15 residues. The CDR3 nucleotides are TGTGCCAGTAGTCCTTCTGCCGGGAGGGAAGAGACCCAGTACTTC. It is translated as CASSPSAGREETQYF.

The V and J genes are TRBV20-1 and TRBJ2-1; D not resolved. The J call may be faulty, since TRBJ2-7 better matches the DNA end. This CDR3 region has 13 residues. CDR1 and CDR2 from the germline V gene are DFQATT and SNEGSKA (reference sequence). The DNA of the CDR3 is TGCAGTGCTAGCGGGCCAACCTACAATGAGCAGTACTTC. It translates to CSASGPTYNEQYF.